Following are 25 T cell receptor beta chains from one sample sequenced in a study of blood T cell repertoires in COVID-19. The assay was immunoSEQ multiplex PCR, and TCRdb's table has in-frame clones only and misses some. Here the sample spans 89,000 or so clones, about 85% being singletons. The sequenced sample was peripheral blood. These receptors came from a human donor in a cohort sampled during active COVID-19.

This clone appeared a few times. This chain joins TRBV5-8 and TRBJ2-1; a weak D match, TRBD2 (6 bases). The V and J ends lost 3 bases and 10 bases respectively, with 14 bases between them. The CDR3 is made up of 13 amino acids. CDR1 and CDR2 from the germline V gene are SGHTS and YDEGEE. CDR3 DNA sequence: TGTGCCAGCAGCTCCGGGGGACGCGTAGAGCAGTTCTTC. This translates into CASSSGGRVEQFF.

The V call is TRBV4-3, the J call TRBJ2-5, with D possibly TRBD1 on 5 matching bases. Germline V gives CDR1 LGHNA, CDR2 YSLEER. Trimming removed 4 bases at V and 3 bases at J, with 9 bases between. This CDR3 contains 13 residues. CDR3 protein: CASSRGAEETQYF. The CDR3 DNA is TGCGCCAGCAGCCGTGGGGCAGAAGAGACCCAGTACTTC.

V and J are TRBV19 and TRBJ1-1; D possibly corresponds to TRBD1 (5 bases). Germline CDR1 is LNHDA and CDR2 is SQIVND (reference sequence). This CDR3 has 12 residues. Deletions cut 2 bases from V and 11 bases from J, with 12 bases between. As DNA, the CDR3 is TGTGCCAGTAGTATACCGGGGGTTTACGCTTTCTTT. It yields the protein CASSIPGVYAFF.

This chain links TRBV4-2 with TRBJ2-1; 9 bases agree with TRBD2. With V trimmed by 3 bases and J by 8 bases, 8 bases remained unmatched. The germline gives CDR1 LGHNA, CDR2 YNFKEQ. The length of the CDR3 is 15 residues. The DNA of the CDR3 is TGTGCCAGCAGCCAGGCGGGGGGGGCCGGTCATGAGCAGTTCTTC. This gives the protein CASSQAGGAGHEQFF.

This chain uses TRBV7-9 with TRBJ2-3; TRBD1 matches at 9 bases. The CDR3 is 14 residues long. Germline CDR1 SEHNR, CDR2 FQNEAQ (reference sequence). After removal of 6 bases from V and 4 bases from J, the junction contained 5 bases not matched to a gene. The CDR3 loop reads CASSQGQGADTQYF. CDR3 nucleotides: TGTGCCAGCAGTCAGGGACAGGGAGCAGATACGCAGTATTTT.

The chain recombines TRBV15 with TRBJ2-5; TRBD1 aligns across 7 bases. Per the germline V gene, CDR1 is LNHNV and CDR2 is YYDKDF (reference sequence). V was pared by 0 bases and J by 7 bases, with 11 bases of the junction left unmatched. CDR3 length: 16 residues. The CDR3 region has the DNA TGTGCCACCAGCAGAGATGGACAGGCCGCGAAGGGGACCCAGTACTTC. Its translation is CATSRDGQAAKGTQYF.

This sequence joins TRBV6-6 and TRBJ2-3; weak D call: TRBD1 (5 bases). The CDR3 runs 15 residues. The V end lost 6 bases, the J end lost 9 bases, and 22 bases lay between the germline ends. Germline assignment: CDR1 MNHNY and CDR2 SVGAGI (reference sequence). The CDR3, as DNA: TGTGCCAGCAGCCGCCCGGAGCAGGTCCAGGGAACGCAGTATTTT. This sequence encodes CASSRPEQVQGTQYF.

V usage is TRBV29-1 and J usage is TRBJ2-5; a weak D match, TRBD1 (6 bases). Germline lookup yields CDR1 SQVTM and CDR2 ANQGSEA. V was trimmed by 4 bases and J by 2 bases, leaving 17 bases between them. CDR3 length: 15 residues. CDR3 DNA: TGCAGCGTTGGGAGGAACAGGGCTCAGCAAGAGACCCAGTACTTC. It yields the protein CSVGRNRAQQETQYF.

This clone appeared a few times. V and J are TRBV4-3 and TRBJ2-5, with TRBD2 identical over 8 bases. This CDR3 spans 17 amino acids. Trimming removed 2 bases from V and 5 bases from J; junction bases left unmatched: 13. Germline values: CDR1 LGHNA, CDR2 YSLEER. The CDR3 DNA follows: TGCGCCAGCAGCCAAAACCTCCCGGGACTAGGCGAGGAGACCCAGTACTTC. It specifies CASSQNLPGLGEETQYF.

A few counts support this clone. The same CDR3 also results from other DNA sequences found in this sample. The genes are TRBV2 and TRBJ2-7; 7 nucleotides match TRBD1. V gave up 7 bases and J gave up 4 bases; unmatched junction bases: 1. The germline V gene encodes CDR1 SNHLY and CDR2 FYNNEI. This CDR3 region has 11 residues. The CDR3 loop reads CASTTGYEQYF. The DNA of the CDR3 is TGTGCCAGCACGACAGGGTACGAGCAGTACTTC.

This chain connects TRBV5-1 to TRBJ1-1; tentatively, D is TRBD1 (5 bases). Germline loops: CDR1 SGHRS, CDR2 YFSETQ. Trimming left V 0 bases short and J 4 bases short, with 16 bases between. The CDR3 runs 16 residues. Written as DNA, the CDR3 is TGCGCCAGCAGCTTGGAGGCAATCCAGGGCGGCACTGAAGCTTTCTTT. Protein product: CASSLEAIQGGTEAFF.

The CDR3 spells CASSYAGSGGDHNEQFF. DNA for the CDR3: TGTGCCAGCAGCTATGCGGGTAGCGGGGGGGATCACAATGAGCAGTTCTTC. J is TRBJ2-1 and V is TRBV7-8; 11 bases line up with TRBD2. Trimming removed 4 bases from V and 5 bases from J; junction bases left unmatched: 10. Germline values: CDR1 SGHVS, CDR2 FQNEAQ. The CDR3 loop spans 17 amino acids.

The V gene is TRBV7-3, the J gene TRBJ2-7, with D possibly matching TRBD2 (6 bases). The CDR3 length is 15 residues. Germline CDR1 reads SGHTA; CDR2 reads FQGTGA. Trimming shortened V by 3 bases and J by 1 base, and 13 bases separated the two germline ends. The CDR3 loop is CASSFDPGESYEQYF. In nucleotides, the CDR3 is TGTGCCAGCAGCTTCGATCCGGGAGAGTCCTACGAGCAGTACTTC.

This clone was detected a few times. This chain joins TRBV7-9 and TRBJ2-5; the match to TRBD2 covers 7 bases. The CDR3 runs to 14 residues. V lost 5 bases, J lost 0 bases, and 3 bases stayed unmatched. In germline, CDR1 is SEHNR, CDR2 FQNEAQ (reference sequence). The CDR3 here is CASSRGTNQETQYF. The CDR3, as DNA: TGTGCCAGCAGCCGTGGGACTAACCAAGAGACCCAGTACTTC.

In its sample, this clone was seen a few times. V gene TRBV5-4 combines with J gene TRBJ2-1, with 11 bases aligning to TRBD2. CDR3 length: 15 residues. Germline CDR1 is SGHNT and CDR2 is YYREEE (reference sequence). The ends lost 0 bases at V and 6 bases at J; junction bases unmatched: 2. The CDR3 reads CASSLGLAGFNEQFF. In DNA form, the CDR3 reads TGTGCCAGCAGCTTGGGACTAGCGGGGTTCAATGAGCAGTTCTTC.

The V call is TRBV7-2, the J call TRBJ2-5; TRBD2 matches 12 bases. The J call is uncertain, as TRBJ2-7 better fits the DNA end. This CDR3 region has 18 residues. Germline assignment: CDR1 SGHTA and CDR2 FQGNSA. Here the CDR3 reads CASSLSSGGAAASYEQYF. The DNA for the CDR3 is TGTGCCAGCAGCTTATCTAGCGGGGGGGCTGCCGCATCCTACGAGCAGTACTTC.

This rearrangement joins TRBV10-1 to TRBJ2-2, with D possibly TRBD2 on 5 matching bases. The V end lost 9 bases, the J end lost 2 bases, and 16 bases lay between the germline ends. Germline V gene data show CDR1 as WNHNN and CDR2 as SYGVQD (reference sequence). The CDR3 is made up of 15 amino acids. The CDR3 sequence is CASTYRDYNTGELFF. CDR3 nucleotide sequence: TGCGCCAGTACCTACAGAGACTATAACACCGGGGAGCTGTTTTTT.

This clone occurred a few times. V gene TRBV27 combines with J gene TRBJ2-1; no clear D gene. The CDR3 contains 15 residues. Trimming shortened V by 4 bases and J by 0 bases, and 10 bases separated the two germline ends. Germline V gene lookup returns CDR1 MNHEY and CDR2 SMNVEV (reference sequence). The CDR3 reads CASSSRPSSYNEQFF. DNA for the CDR3: TGTGCCAGCAGTTCGCGGCCAAGCTCCTACAATGAGCAGTTCTTC.

The J gene is TRBJ2-5, the V gene TRBV7-2, with TRBD2 matching over 8 bases. V trimming: 5 bases; J trimming: 4 bases; junction bases outside the gene matches: 12. The germline V gene encodes CDR1 SGHTA and CDR2 FQGNSA. This CDR3 is built from 16 residues. In nucleotides, the CDR3 is TGTGCCAGCAGCCCATTGACTAGCGAAGTAGGAGAGACCCAGTACTTC. Residues: CASSPLTSEVGETQYF. Full variable domain (missing parts from reference TRBV7-2 and TRBJ2-5): GAGVSQSPSNKVTEKGKDVELRCDPISGHTALYWYRQSLGQGLEFLIYFQGNSAPDKSGLPSDRFSAERTGGSVSTLTIQRTQQEDSAVYLCASSPLTSEVGETQYFGPGTRLLVL.

This chain's CDR3 is CASSQGWAAFF. DNA of the CDR3: TGCGCCAGCAGCCAAGGATGGGCCGCTTTCTTT. The chain carries TRBV4-3 and TRBJ1-1; unclear D gene. Looked up from germline, CDR1 is LGHNA and CDR2 is YSLEER. The length of the CDR3 is 11 residues. V shed 1 base and J shed 11 bases, with 8 bases lying between them.

The rearrangement uses TRBV4-1 and TRBJ2-2; 10 nucleotides line up with TRBD2. The V gene's germline CDR1 is MGHRA and CDR2 YSYEKL. The CDR3 sequence is 18 residues long. Trimming took 2 bases from V and 1 from J; bases not matched to a gene: 7. CDR3 residues: CASSQLPSGGGNTGELFF. The CDR3, as DNA: TGCGCCAGCAGCCAACTCCCTAGCGGGGGCGGGAACACCGGGGAGCTGTTTTTT.

This chain links TRBV28 with TRBJ2-7; 11 bases agree with TRBD2. CDR3 length equals 15 residues. From germline, CDR1 is MDHEN and CDR2 SYDVKM. Losses at the gene ends were 6 bases for V and 2 bases for J; bases not matched to a gene: 6. The CDR3 region is CASSRTSGLTYEQYF. The CDR3 nucleotides are TGTGCCAGCAGCCGGACTAGCGGGCTTACCTACGAGCAGTACTTC.

This chain connects TRBV4-2 to TRBJ1-2; D is unresolved. V was pared by 0 bases and J by 8 bases, with 19 bases between. The germline CDR1 and CDR2 sequences are LGHNA and YNFKEQ. The CDR3 is made up of 16 amino acids. CDR3 DNA: TGTGCCAGCAGCCAAGAGTACAGAGAGATATCGGAAGGCTACACCTTC. Translating it yields CASSQEYREISEGYTF.

This rearrangement joins TRBV5-6 to TRBJ2-2, with D perhaps matching TRBD2 (6 bases). CDR3 length: 15 amino acids. Germline V gene lookup returns CDR1 SGHDT and CDR2 YYEEEE. The germline V and J ends were trimmed by 0 bases and 2 bases, with 8 bases remaining between them. The CDR3 loop reads CASSLVAANTGELFF. As DNA, the CDR3 is TGTGCCAGCAGCTTGGTAGCGGCCAACACCGGGGAGCTGTTTTTT.

The chain recombines TRBV7-2 with TRBJ2-7; 10 nucleotides match TRBD1. J was trimmed by 5 bases and V by 5 bases; bases with no gene match: 3. Germline CDR1 is SGHTA and CDR2 is FQGNSA. The CDR3 is made up of 13 amino acids. The CDR3: CASSPGQGDEQYF. CDR3 bases: TGTGCCAGCAGCCCCGGACAGGGGGACGAGCAGTACTTC.